The 3 T cell receptor beta chains reported below all come from one sample, sequenced in a study of blood T cell repertoires in COVID-19. TCRdb's table, derived via immunoSEQ multiplex PCR, lists solely in-frame clones and lacks some. Of 250,000 or so clones in the sample, about 89% are singletons; the top ten hold less than 3%. The sequencing input was PBMCs or T cells enriched from blood (not recorded which). These receptors came from a woman aged 18 to 35 who had recovered from COVID-19.

This chain links TRBV6-6 with TRBJ2-1; 9 bases line up with TRBD2. Germline CDR1 is MNHNY and CDR2 is SVGAGI (reference sequence). The CDR3 spans 15 residues. Trimming took 2 bases from V and 6 from J; bases not matched to a gene: 5. Written as DNA, the CDR3 is TGTGCCAGCAGTTACGACGCGGGGGGGTTCAATGAGCAGTTCTTC. Translated: CASSYDAGGFNEQFF.

The chain combines TRBV11-2 with TRBJ2-7; the match to TRBD2 covers 12 bases. The CDR3 has 15 amino acids. Germline assignment: CDR1 SGHAT and CDR2 FQNNGV. Trimming removed 3 bases from V and 2 bases from J; junction bases left unmatched: 2. CDR3 nucleotide sequence: TGTGCCAGCAGCTTCGGACTAGCGGGGACCTACGAGCAGTACTTC. Its protein product is CASSFGLAGTYEQYF.

The chain employs TRBV28 and TRBJ2-1; 12 bases agree with TRBD2. CDR3 length equals 19 residues. The V gene's germline CDR1 is MDHEN and CDR2 SYDVKM. V was pared by 1 base and J by 6 bases, with 13 bases of the junction left unmatched. As DNA, the CDR3 is TGTGCCAGCAGTTTATCGGGTATAAGGACTAGCGGGAAGGGCAATGAGCAGTTCTTC. Encoded protein: CASSLSGIRTSGKGNEQFF.